The 7 T cell receptor beta chains below come from one sample, sequenced in a study of regulatory T cells in long-lasting Graves disease. Time point noted: newly diagnosed GD, antithyroid drugs for less than 3 months. Researchers made the TCR library from RNA that was extracted from PBMCs. TCR beta libraries were built with iRepertoire HTBI primers and Arm-PCR of CDR3 regions. TCRdb independently ran MiXCR on the multiplex PCR reads; one entry per CDR3 protein. The sample carries roughly 380,000 distinct CDR3 sequences, 15% to 19% recorded once. The sequenced sample was peripheral blood mononuclear cells (PBMCs), obtained at new diagnosis, from a patient treated with antithyroid drugs. Source of these receptors: a female donor with Graves disease.

This clonotype was seen repeatedly, ten times or more. The rearrangement joins TRBV6-1 to TRBJ2-2; 7 bases line up with TRBD2. CDR1 and CDR2 (germline): MNHNS, SASEGT. V was pared by 6 bases and J by 1 base, with 5 bases of the junction left unmatched. CDR3 length equals 15 residues. The CDR3 here is CASRPSSGNTGELFF. CDR3 DNA: TGTGCCAGCAGACCTTCTAGCGGGAACACCGGGGAGCTGTTTTTT.

This clonotype was found many times. V usage is TRBV20-1 and J usage is TRBJ2-5; 7 nucleotides align to TRBD1. J lost 3 bases, V lost 5 bases, and 9 bases had no gene match. This CDR3 has 14 amino acids. CDR1 is DFQATT and CDR2 is SNEGSKA in the germline V gene (reference sequence). CDR3 DNA: TGCAGTGCTCCCGACAGGGTTGGGAAAGAGACCCAGTACTTC. Its translation: CSAPDRVGKETQYF.

The chain is built from TRBV12-3 or TRBV12-4 and TRBJ1-2, with D perhaps TRBD1 (6 bases). The ends were cut back, 5 bases at V and 4 bases at J, with 20 bases in the middle. CDR3 size: 16 residues. CDR3 region: CASSLSQGVTPYGYTF. For the CDR3, the DNA is TGTGCCAGCAGTCTTTCACAGGGTGTAACCCCCTATGGCTACACCTTC.

The sample holds many counts of this clonotype. The rearrangement links TRBV20-1 to TRBJ1-1, with 7 bases identical to TRBD1. The CDR3 is made up of 16 amino acids. CDR1 and CDR2 (germline): DFQATT, SNEGSKA (reference sequence). V shed 2 bases and J 3 bases; nucleotides not matched to a gene: 12. The CDR3 DNA reads as TGCAGTGCTAGACGACGACAGGGAGTTTCGGACACTGAAGCTTTCTTT. This encodes CSARRRQGVSDTEAFF.

There are many counts of this clonotype. The chain carries TRBV2 and TRBJ2-2; 14 bases agree with TRBD2. Per germline, CDR1 SNHLY and CDR2 FYNNEI. The length of the CDR3 is 16 residues. The ends lost 6 bases at V and 7 bases at J; junction bases unmatched: 7. As DNA, the CDR3 is TGTGCCAGCAGCGTGGGACTAGCGGGAGTCGGCGGGGAGCTGTTTTTT. Protein product: CASSVGLAGVGGELFF.

This clonotype was seen at least ten times. The chain links TRBV7-8 to TRBJ1-2; 9 bases are shared with TRBD1. The CDR3 has 18 residues. Germline lookup yields CDR1 SGHVS and CDR2 FQNEAQ. With 4 bases clipped from V and 8 bases from J, the junction kept 20 bases outside the gene matches. This CDR3 reads CASSSLSNPTGGVGGYTF. The CDR3, as DNA: TGTGCCAGCAGCTCCCTCTCAAACCCCACAGGGGGCGTCGGGGGCTACACCTTC.

This clonotype occurred many times. CDR3 DNA: TGCGCCAGCAGCCAAGGGTGGGGGGATCAGAAGCCCCAGCATTTT. Protein product: CASSQGWGDQKPQHF. The chain has TRBV4-1 and TRBJ1-5, with D tentatively TRBD1 (5 bases). This CDR3 spans 15 amino acids. Trimming left V 1 base short and J 8 bases short, with 15 bases between. Germline V gene sequence: CDR1 MGHRA, CDR2 YSYEKL.